Listed here are 30 T cell receptor beta chains from one sample, sequenced in a study of T cell responses to AZD1222 COVID-19 vaccine (dated by TCRdb to the early 2020s). Libraries were made using the immunoSEQ multiplex PCR assay. TCRdb retrieved this table from immuneACCESS and kept in-frame rearrangements only. Not all clones are present; in checked studies, unresolved V genes account for under half, and no reason is known for the remainder. The sample records 250,000 to 300,000 clones, 90% to 95% of which are singletons. The top ten clonotypes cover around 0.57% of the sample. The sample's time point label, decoded: about 28 days (+/-7) after the second vaccine dose. This sample comprised peripheral blood, obtained 28 days after the second AZD1222 dose. These receptors originate from an adult who received the AZD1222 COVID-19 vaccine.

This chain joins TRBV19 and TRBJ2-5; possible D gene TRBD2, 6 bases. This CDR3 comprises 12 residues. Trimming pared 10 bases from V and 0 bases from J, leaving 9 bases between. Germline CDR1 reads LNHDA; CDR2 reads SQIVND (reference sequence). The CDR3, as DNA: TGTGCCACGCAGCGGGACCAAGAGACCCAGTACTTC. Encoded protein: CATQRDQETQYF. Full variable domain (missing parts from reference TRBV19 and TRBJ2-5): DGGITQSPKYLFRKEGQNVTLSCEQNLNHDAMYWYRQDPGQGLRLIYYSQIVNDFQKGDIAEGYSVSREKKESFPLTVTSAQKNPTAFYLCATQRDQETQYFGPGTRLLVL.

The chain employs TRBV18 and TRBJ1-3, with D maybe TRBD1 (5 bases). The CDR3 length is 14 residues. Between the trimmed V and J ends, which lost 5 bases and 2 bases, there was a span of 10 bases. Germline V CDR1 and CDR2: KGHSH, LQKENI. CDR3 nucleotides: TGTGCCAGCTCAGTAGGGGATGCTGGAAACACCATATATTTT. Amino acid sequence: CASSVGDAGNTIYF.

The rearrangement joins TRBV15 to TRBJ2-7; 9 positions agree with TRBD1. The CDR3 runs 16 residues. CDR1 is LNHNV, CDR2 YYDKDF, per germline (reference sequence). V lost 3 bases, J lost 4 bases, and 10 bases stayed unmatched. The CDR3 DNA reads as TGTGCCACCAGCAGTGAAAACTGGGACAGGGAGTACGAGCAGTACTTC. This translates into CATSSENWDREYEQYF.

The chain couples TRBV5-1 to TRBJ1-2, with D perhaps TRBD1 (5 bases). Per germline, CDR1 SGHRS and CDR2 YFSETQ. Trimming stripped 0 bases from V and 4 bases from J, with 13 bases between. The CDR3 sequence is 15 residues long. CDR3 residues: CASSLGDGWPYGYTF. CDR3 nucleotide sequence: TGCGCCAGCAGCTTGGGGGACGGCTGGCCCTATGGCTACACCTTC.

J is TRBJ2-2 and V is TRBV5-4; D ambiguous. Germline CDR1 reads SGHNT; CDR2 reads YYREEE (reference sequence). There are 13 residues in the CDR3. Deletions cut 0 bases from V and 3 bases from J, with 3 bases between. The CDR3 region is CASSLDYTGELFF. DNA for the CDR3: TGTGCCAGCAGCTTGGACTACACCGGGGAGCTGTTTTTT. The full variable domain, rest sourced from reference TRBV5-4 and TRBJ2-2, is ETGVTQSPTHLIKTRGQQVTLRCSSQSGHNTVSWYQQALGQGPQFIFQYYREEENGRGNFPPRFSGLQFPNYSSELNVNALELDDSALYLCASSLDYTGELFFGEGSRLTVL.

CDR3 sequence: CASSPVTGTNYGYTF. The CDR3, as DNA: TGTGCCAGCTCACCCGTGACAGGGACCAACTATGGCTACACCTTC. V is TRBV18 and J is TRBJ1-2, with 7 positions matching TRBD1. The J segment lost 2 bases and the V segment lost 3 bases, leaving 6 bases of the junction unmatched. Germline CDR1 KGHSH, CDR2 LQKENI. The CDR3 contains 15 residues.

The J gene is TRBJ1-2, the V gene TRBV29-1; a weak D match, TRBD1 (6 bases). The ends were cut back, 3 bases at V and 2 bases at J, with 16 bases in the middle. The CDR3 consists of 15 residues. Germline loops: CDR1 SQVTM, CDR2 ANQGSEA. The CDR3 spells CSVDLKQGSNYGYTF. CDR3 nucleotide sequence: TGCAGCGTTGATCTTAAACAGGGTTCAAACTATGGCTACACCTTC.

CDR3 coding DNA: TGTGCCAGAAGCTTGTTCCCGACTAGCGGGAGGATCTACGAGCAGTACTTC. Residues: CARSLFPTSGRIYEQYF. This chain connects TRBV5-3 to TRBJ2-7, with 13 bases that match TRBD2. TRBV5-3 is noted as an ORF with a role that remains uncertain. Trimming cost V 1 base and J 3 bases; bases outside gene matches: 7. CDR3 length: 17 amino acids.

J is TRBJ1-5 and V is TRBV19; 9 bases align to TRBD1. Per germline, CDR1 LNHDA and CDR2 SQIVND (reference sequence). Germline trimming cut 5 bases from V and 1 base from J; bases unmatched to any gene: 3. The CDR3 has 15 residues. In DNA form, the CDR3 reads TGTGCCAGTAGTCCCGGGACAGGGAGCAATCAGCCCCAGCATTTT. Its translation is CASSPGTGSNQPQHF.

The chain is built from TRBV6-5 and TRBJ2-2; D possibly corresponds to TRBD2 (5 bases). This CDR3 contains 15 residues. Per germline, CDR1 MNHEY and CDR2 SVGAGI. V gave up 6 bases and J gave up 4 bases, with 15 bases separating them. This CDR3 reads CASSRWQAGTGELFF. CDR3 sequence (DNA): TGTGCCAGCAGCCGGTGGCAGGCGGGCACCGGGGAGCTGTTTTTT.

Concerning this clone itself: The junction shows a germline mismatch at one end, possibly a read error. Other DNA sequences in the same sample also yield this CDR3. The V call is TRBV6-1, the J call TRBJ1-2; D not certain. The CDR3 totals 13 residues. Germline CDR1 MNHNS, CDR2 SASEGT. The DNA of the CDR3 is TGCGCCAGCAGTGAGACAAGGGATTATGGCTACACCTTC. Its protein is CASSETRDYGYTF.

The rearrangement links TRBV28 to TRBJ1-2, with no clear D. Trimming cost V 4 bases and J 5 bases, with 14 bases left between them. CDR1 MDHEN and CDR2 SYDVKM come from the germline V gene. This CDR3 comprises 14 residues. The CDR3 sequence is CASSSRQAIYGYTF. The DNA for the CDR3 is TGTGCCAGCAGTTCGCGGCAGGCTATTTATGGCTACACCTTC.

This chain connects TRBV7-2 to TRBJ2-3; D tentatively reads TRBD1 or TRBD2 (5 bases each). V was pared by 4 bases and J by 4 bases, with 9 bases between. This CDR3 contains 13 residues. Germline V gene data show CDR1 as SGHTA and CDR2 as FQGNSA. CDR3 in amino acids: CASSSRDADTQYF. CDR3 nucleotides: TGTGCCAGCAGCTCCAGGGACGCAGATACGCAGTATTTT.

This clone was picked up a small number of times. This sequence joins TRBV7-3 and TRBJ2-1; TRBD2 agrees at 7 bases. The CDR3 spans 14 residues. The trim removed 2 bases at V and 6 bases at J, leaving 4 bases unmatched. Germline lookup yields CDR1 SGHTA and CDR2 FQGTGA. The chain's CDR3 is CASSLGGGINEQFF. CDR3 sequence (DNA): TGTGCCAGCAGCTTAGGCGGGGGAATCAATGAGCAGTTCTTC.

The rearrangement uses TRBV5-5 and TRBJ1-3, with D unclear. V was pared by 0 bases and J by 0 bases, with 10 bases between. CDR1 and CDR2 from the germline V gene are SGHKS and YYEKEE (reference sequence). The CDR3 spans 16 residues. CDR3 nucleotide sequence: TGTGCCAGCAGCTTGGCAACCGACTTCTCTGGAAACACCATATATTTT. Encoded protein: CASSLATDFSGNTIYF.

In its sample, this clone was seen once. This chain connects TRBV4-1 to TRBJ2-2; a possible D gene is TRBD2 (7 bases). Germline values: CDR1 MGHRA, CDR2 YSYEKL. Trimming cost V 7 bases and J 6 bases, with 12 bases left between them. CDR3 length: 13 amino acids. In nucleotides, the CDR3 is TGCGCCAGCACAAGGGAGGGGGCCGGGGAGCTGTTTTTT. This encodes CASTREGAGELFF.

The gene calls are TRBV7-3 and TRBJ2-7; 14 nucleotides agree with TRBD2. Germline trimming cut 5 bases from V and 5 bases from J; bases unmatched to any gene: 8. CDR1 and CDR2 from the germline V gene are SGHTA and FQGTGA. The CDR3 covers 16 residues. CDR3 protein: CASSNPGLAGEDEQYF. CDR3 bases: TGTGCCAGCAGCAACCCGGGACTAGCGGGAGAGGACGAGCAGTACTTC.

This chain uses TRBV18 with TRBJ1-2; 7 nucleotides align to TRBD1. J was trimmed by 3 bases and V by 6 bases; bases with no gene match: 7. The CDR3 is 14 residues long. Germline-derived CDR1 and CDR2 are KGHSH and LQKENI. CDR3 coding DNA: TGTGCCAGCTCTTCGACAGGGTATGACTATGGCTACACCTTC. Protein sequence: CASSSTGYDYGYTF.

The chain joins TRBV11-1 to TRBJ2-7, with 12 bases that match TRBD2. V lost 1 base, J lost 7 bases, and 5 bases stayed unmatched. Germline V lookup: CDR1 SGHAT, CDR2 FQDESV (reference sequence). The CDR3 extends over 15 amino acids. CDR3 DNA sequence: TGTGCCAGCAGCTTAGGACTAGCGGGAGCAGGGGAGCAGTACTTC. Amino acids: CASSLGLAGAGEQYF.

The rearrangement joins TRBV28 to TRBJ2-7; D is ambiguous. The CDR3 covers 15 residues. Germline CDR1 is MDHEN and CDR2 is SYDVKM. Trimming removed 5 bases at V and 1 base at J, with 15 bases between. CDR3 in amino acids: CASSLSAPVSYEQYF. The CDR3 DNA reads as TGTGCCAGCAGTCTTTCGGCGCCTGTTTCCTACGAGCAGTACTTC.

V usage is TRBV27 and J usage is TRBJ1-4; TRBD1 matches at 9 bases. Per germline, CDR1 MNHEY and CDR2 SMNVEV (reference sequence). The CDR3 runs 14 residues. J gave up 5 bases and V 10 bases, and 8 bases lay outside the gene matches. CDR3 DNA sequence: TGTGCCACCGCCCGACAGGGGGGGAATGAAAAACTGTTTTTT. As protein: CATARQGGNEKLFF. The full variable domain, completed using reference TRBV27 and TRBJ1-4, is EAQVTQNPRYLITVTGKKLTVTCSQNMNHEYMSWYRQDPGLGLRQIYYSMNVEVTDKGDVPEGYKVSRKEKRNFPLILESPSPNQTSLYFCATARQGGNEKLFFGSGTQLSVL.

The chain joins TRBV5-1 to TRBJ1-2; TRBD1 is a possible D gene (5 bases). V shed 4 bases and J shed 6 bases, with 16 bases lying between them. Germline values: CDR1 SGHRS, CDR2 YFSETQ. The CDR3 is made up of 14 amino acids. The CDR3 sequence: CASSPGTAEDGYTF. The CDR3 DNA reads as TGCGCCAGCAGCCCCGGGACGGCCGAGGATGGCTACACCTTC.

This rearrangement joins TRBV18 to TRBJ2-7; D is ambiguous. CDR1 and CDR2 from the germline V gene are KGHSH and LQKENI. The V and J ends lost 1 base and 2 bases respectively, with 18 bases between them. The CDR3 has 17 amino acids. CDR3 bases: TGTGCCAGCTCACCACTCCCTAGTGGGGTATCCCCCTACGAGCAGTACTTC. It codes for CASSPLPSGVSPYEQYF. Complete variable domain (other parts from reference TRBV18 and TRBJ2-7): NAGVMQNPRHLVRRRGQEARLRCSPMKGHSHVYWYRQLPEEGLKFMVYLQKENIIDESGMPKERFSAEFPKEGPSILRIQQVVRGDSAAYFCASSPLPSGVSPYEQYFGPGTRLTVT.

The J gene is TRBJ1-3, the V gene TRBV11-2; D perhaps matches TRBD1 (6 bases). There are 14 residues in the CDR3. The germline V gene encodes CDR1 SGHAT and CDR2 FQNNGV. Trimming stripped 7 bases from V and 0 bases from J, with 10 bases between. Written as DNA, the CDR3 is TGTGCCAGCACCAGGGGAGTCTCTGGAAACACCATATATTTT. Translation: CASTRGVSGNTIYF.

The chain couples TRBV27 to TRBJ1-5; D might be TRBD1 (5 bases). Between the trimmed V and J ends, which lost 3 bases and 7 bases, there was a span of 13 bases. Looked up from germline, CDR1 is MNHEY and CDR2 is SMNVEV (reference sequence). The CDR3 runs 14 residues. The CDR3 spells CASSLGRVGQPQHF. DNA of the CDR3: TGTGCCAGCAGTTTGGGCAGGGTCGGCCAGCCCCAGCATTTT.

The rearrangement uses TRBV5-5 and TRBJ2-1; D unresolved. CDR1 and CDR2 (germline): SGHKS, YYEKEE (reference sequence). V dropped 3 bases and J dropped 0 bases, with 13 bases sitting between them. There are 16 residues in the CDR3. The CDR3 sequence: CASSSQPANSYNEQFF. The CDR3 DNA follows: TGTGCCAGCAGCTCCCAGCCAGCTAACTCCTACAATGAGCAGTTCTTC.

This clone has a count of ten or more. This sequence joins TRBV7-9 and TRBJ1-5, with D uncertain. CDR1 and CDR2 (germline): SEHNR, FQNEAQ (reference sequence). The ends were cut back, 4 bases at V and 0 bases at J, with 4 bases in the middle. This CDR3 contains 13 residues. The CDR3 DNA reads TGTGCCAGCAGCTCCAATAGCAATCAGCCCCAGCATTTT. Translated: CASSSNSNQPQHF. Full variable domain (outside the CDR3, taken from reference TRBV7-9 and TRBJ1-5): DTGVSQNPRHKITKRGQNVTFRCDPISEHNRLYWYRQTLGQGPEFLTYFQNEAQLEKSRLLSDRFSAERPKGSFSTLEIQRTEQGDSAMYLCASSSNSNQPQHFGDGTRLSIL.

The chain couples TRBV28 to TRBJ2-1; D is possibly TRBD1 (6 bases). Per germline, CDR1 MDHEN and CDR2 SYDVKM. The length of the CDR3 is 15 residues. V was clipped by 3 bases and J by 4 bases, with 13 bases between them. The CDR3, as DNA: TGTGCCAGCAGTTTCTCCGGGACAACATACAATGAGCAGTTCTTC. It translates to CASSFSGTTYNEQFF.

V gene TRBV9 combines with J gene TRBJ2-6; the D gene is possibly TRBD1 (6 bases). CDR1 is SGDLS and CDR2 is YYNGEE in the germline V gene. The CDR3 covers 20 residues. The germline V and J ends were trimmed by 0 bases and 0 bases, with 19 bases remaining between them. The CDR3 DNA reads TGTGCCAGCAGCGTAGCGACCTCGACAGGTAGCTTCTCTGGGGCCAACGTCCTGACTTTC. This codes for CASSVATSTGSFSGANVLTF.

This clone has more than one count but fewer than ten. The chain employs TRBV2 and TRBJ2-1; the match to TRBD2 covers 12 bases. The CDR3 totals 15 residues. V dropped 8 bases and J dropped 4; count of bases not matched to a gene: 6. Germline V gene sequence: CDR1 SNHLY, CDR2 FYNNEI. The CDR3 bases are TGTGCCAGCGAGGTGGGACTAGCGGGTTACAATGAGCAGTTCTTC. It yields the protein CASEVGLAGYNEQFF.